The 9 T cell receptor beta chains given below trace back to one sample, sequenced in a study of T cell responses to AZD1222 COVID-19 vaccine. TCRdb's copy holds only in-frame clones and misses some; the assay was immunoSEQ multiplex PCR. In the table there are about 94,000 clones, more than 75% of which are singletons. The starting material was peripheral blood, obtained 28 days after the second AZD1222 dose. These receptors were taken from an adult who received the AZD1222 COVID-19 vaccine.

This rearrangement joins TRBV6-4 to TRBJ2-7; 10 bases agree with TRBD1. The germline gives CDR1 MRHNA, CDR2 SNTAGT. With V trimmed by 4 bases and J by 1 base, 7 bases remained unmatched. The CDR3 has 16 residues. The CDR3 here is CASSGPGQGTSYEQYF. The CDR3 region has the DNA TGTGCCAGCAGTGGGCCGGGACAGGGGACGTCCTACGAGCAGTACTTC.

The genes are TRBV28 and TRBJ2-1, with 11 bases fitting TRBD2. After removal of 2 bases from V and 4 bases from J, the junction contained 4 bases not matched to a gene. The CDR3 runs to 16 residues. CDR1 MDHEN and CDR2 SYDVKM come from the germline V gene. CDR3 in DNA: TGTGCCAGCAGTTTAATGGCTAGCGGGAGGTACAATGAGCAGTTCTTC. Translated: CASSLMASGRYNEQFF.

V usage is TRBV7-2 and J usage is TRBJ2-1, with unresolved D. The CDR3 runs 11 residues. The V gene lost 8 bases and the J gene lost 2 bases, with 4 bases spanning the gap. CDR1 SGHTA and CDR2 FQGNSA come from the germline V gene. The DNA of the CDR3 is TGTGCCAGCGGGCCCTACAATGAGCAGTTCTTC. It specifies CASGPYNEQFF.

This clone has more than one count but fewer than ten. The chain recombines TRBV27 with TRBJ1-2, with 7 bases that match TRBD1. V gave up 6 bases and J gave up 4 bases; unmatched junction bases: 8. Per germline, CDR1 MNHEY and CDR2 SMNVEV (reference sequence). CDR3 size: 14 residues. CDR3: CASRAGGNGYGYTF. The CDR3 nucleotides are TGTGCCAGCAGGGCAGGGGGTAATGGCTATGGCTACACCTTC.

The chain links TRBV12-3 or TRBV12-4 to TRBJ1-3, with 9 bases aligning to TRBD1. With V trimmed by 6 bases and J by 7 bases, 4 bases remained unmatched. The CDR3 consists of 13 residues. Written as DNA, the CDR3 is TGTGCCAGCAGCCCCGGACAGGGGAACACCATATATTTT. Encoded protein: CASSPGQGNTIYF.

This chain joins TRBV7-2 and TRBJ2-2; 9 bases line up with TRBD2. Germline V CDR1 and CDR2: SGHTA, FQGNSA. The trim removed 0 bases at V and 6 bases at J, leaving 11 bases unmatched. The CDR3 covers 18 residues. The CDR3 region is CASSLAPLGGRAPGELFF. The CDR3 DNA follows: TGTGCCAGCAGCTTAGCGCCCCTGGGCGGGAGGGCCCCCGGGGAGCTGTTTTTT.

The chain joins TRBV5-4 to TRBJ2-3; 8 nucleotides line up with TRBD2. Germline V lookup: CDR1 SGHNT, CDR2 YYREEE (reference sequence). The CDR3 totals 14 residues. V dropped 5 bases and J dropped 6; count of bases not matched to a gene: 8. Here the CDR3 reads CASSLAGPRDTQYF. As DNA, the CDR3 is TGTGCCAGCAGTTTAGCGGGGCCGCGGGATACGCAGTATTTT.

This clone was seen a handful of times. The chain links TRBV27 to TRBJ1-1, with 7 bases lining up with TRBD1. The germline V gene encodes CDR1 MNHEY and CDR2 SMNVEV (reference sequence). Unmatched junction bases numbered 3, after V lost 5 bases and J lost 3 bases. The CDR3 length is 13 residues. CDR3 DNA sequence: TGTGCCAGCAGTGTGGGACAGTACACTGAAGCTTTCTTT. Its translation is CASSVGQYTEAFF.

V gene TRBV19 combines with J gene TRBJ1-6, with 7 bases matching TRBD1. J was trimmed by 11 bases and V by 7 bases; bases with no gene match: 11. CDR1 and CDR2 from the germline V gene are LNHDA and SQIVND (reference sequence). The CDR3 spans 14 residues. CDR3 sequence reads: CASTPGQRGTPLHF. The CDR3 bases are TGTGCCAGTACCCCGGGACAGCGGGGGACACCCCTCCACTTT.